The clone carrying this T cell receptor (beta chain) was recorded only once. Antigen unknown. The use of a sample-barcoded 5' primer and a J-beta primer mix characterized a second PCR of about 7 to 12 cycles. TCRdb fed the 5' RACE reads into MiXCR, producing one record per CDR3 protein. The sample consists of under 800,000 distinct CDR3 sequences, around 21% of them appearing once. The entry originates in a study of blood T cells in healthy people across ages. Study summary: About one barcoded beta molecule per two T cells was captured by template switching. Study results and caveats: Since the PBMCs were unsorted, naive and antigen-experienced cells could not be conclusively compared. Donors of long life had a larger count of naive CD4+ cells and greater diversity than aged donors. From one million sequenced T cells, diversity estimates were lower bounds.

This clonotype originated in a man aged 65 to 79 in good health. The sequencing input was blood.

The chain's CDR3 is CASAVGATNTEAFF. DNA of the CDR3: TGTGCCAGCGCCGTTGGGGCCACCAACACTGAAGCTTTCTTT. The gene calls are TRBV28 and TRBJ1-1, with a tentative D call TRBD1 (5 bases). Between the trimmed V and J ends, which lost 8 bases and 2 bases, there was a span of 15 bases. Germline-derived CDR1 and CDR2 are MDHEN and SYDVKM. This CDR3 is built from 14 residues.